This T cell receptor (beta chain) was captured in a study of blood T cell repertoires in COVID-19. Overall study: The samples span acute and convalescent COVID-19 from the United States, Italy and Spain.

Trimming removed 5 bases from V and 5 bases from J; junction bases left unmatched: 6. The CDR3 consists of 15 residues. Germline V CDR1 and CDR2: LNHDA, SQIVND (reference sequence). How the authors handled the data: Reference gene primer amplification in the assay estimated nucleated cell counts. This table comes from immunoSEQ multiplex PCR, and its TCRdb copy is limited to in-frame clones, with some not included. V, J and clone size are those of that table, while D and trimming were read from the DNA. The table records about 70,000 clones, around 86% of them present only once. The sequencing sample was made of peripheral blood. J is TRBJ1-2 and V is TRBV19; 12 nucleotides line up with TRBD1. This TCR was sampled from an older man with acute or convalescent COVID-19. The CDR3 region is CASSPGQGAPYGYTF. CDR3 nucleotide sequence: TGTGCCAGTAGTCCGGGACAGGGGGCCCCTTATGGCTACACCTTC.